Presented here are 14 T cell receptor beta chains from one specimen sequenced in a study of patients and donors after allogeneic stem cell transplantation. In TCRdb, the RT-PCR reads were re-called with MiXCR into one record per CDR3 protein. The sample holds roughly 960,000 distinct CDR3 sequences, about 20% seen once. The sequenced sample was blood, either unsorted or a sorted T cell fraction (not recorded which). All receptors derive from a human donor who was either an allogeneic HSCT recipient or a stem cell or donor lymphocyte infusion donor (not recorded which). It is not recorded whose cells these are; they may come from a transplant donor.

This sequence joins TRBV6-1 and TRBJ2-7; 9 positions agree with TRBD1. Germline V gene sequence: CDR1 MNHNS, CDR2 SASEGT. This CDR3 contains 15 residues. V lost 5 bases and J lost 4; bases outside the gene matches: 9. The CDR3, as DNA: TGTGCCAGCAGTCCCGAGACAGGGGGACTTTACGAGCAGTACTTC. Translating gives CASSPETGGLYEQYF.

The V call is TRBV7-2, the J call TRBJ1-2; 8 nucleotides line up with TRBD1. Germline trimming cut 5 bases from V and 8 bases from J; bases unmatched to any gene: 10. The germline gives CDR1 SGHTA, CDR2 FQGNSA. This CDR3 has 14 residues. CDR3 protein: CASSAGQALGGYTF. CDR3 bases: TGTGCCAGCAGCGCGGGACAGGCCCTGGGAGGCTACACCTTC.

This clonotype was observed a handful of times. The chain couples TRBV5-1 to TRBJ2-7; either TRBD1 or TRBD2 may fit D (5 bases each). Germline V gives CDR1 SGHRS, CDR2 YFSETQ. CDR3 length: 16 residues. V was trimmed by 1 base and J by 10 bases, leaving 24 bases between them. The CDR3, as DNA: TGCGCCAGCAGCTTGATCTTCGGCAGGGAGACCTCTGACCAGTACTTC. Encoded protein: CASSLIFGRETSDQYF. Together with reference TRBV5-1 and TRBJ2-7, the CDR3 gives the full variable domain: KAGVTQTPRYLIKTRGQQVTLSCSPISGHRSVSWYQQTPGQGLQFLFEYFSETQRNKGNFPGRFSGRQFSNSRSEMNVSTLELGDSALYLCASSLIFGRETSDQYFGPGTRLTVT.

This clonotype was seen a few times. This sequence joins TRBV7-3 and TRBJ2-1, with 12 bases matching TRBD2. Unmatched junction bases numbered 10, after V lost 5 bases and J lost 8 bases. CDR1 is SGHTA, CDR2 FQGTGA, per germline. This CDR3 comprises 16 residues. Written as DNA, the CDR3 is TGTGCCAGCAGCCAAGGACTAGCGGGATTGAGGGATGAGCAGTTCTTC. Protein product: CASSQGLAGLRDEQFF.

In this sample, this clonotype turned up many times. The chain employs TRBV10-3 and TRBJ2-3; the D gene is possibly TRBD1 (6 bases). The V end was cut by 3 bases, the J end by 3 bases, with 7 bases between. This CDR3 has 13 residues. Germline values: CDR1 ENHRY, CDR2 SYGVKD. CDR3 DNA sequence: TGTGCCATCAGTGATCAGGGGACAGATACGCAGTATTTT. Protein: CAISDQGTDTQYF.

This clonotype has just a few counts. The genes are TRBV15 and TRBJ2-2, with D perhaps matching TRBD1 (5 bases). From germline, CDR1 is LNHNV and CDR2 YYDKDF (reference sequence). This CDR3 has 17 amino acids. V was shortened by 0 bases and J by 1 base, with 12 bases between the two germline ends. In nucleotides, the CDR3 is TGTGCCACCAGCAGAGAATGGGGCCGGAAGAACACCGGGGAGCTGTTTTTT. It yields the protein CATSREWGRKNTGELFF.

Many counts were recorded for this clonotype. This chain links TRBV29-1 with TRBJ2-3, with 7 positions matching TRBD2. V lost 2 bases and J lost 2; bases outside the gene matches: 7. Germline assignment: CDR1 SQVTM and CDR2 ANQGSEA. The CDR3 loop spans 15 amino acids. The CDR3 region has the DNA TGCAGCGTTGAAAGGGCGGGAGATGTCACAGATACGCAGTATTTT. Amino acids: CSVERAGDVTDTQYF.

J is TRBJ2-1 and V is TRBV12-3 or TRBV12-4; TRBD2 aligns across 16 bases. Trimming cost V 5 bases and J 3 bases; bases outside gene matches: 10. The CDR3 spans 19 residues. CDR3 loop: CASSRTPGLAGGNYNEQFF. CDR3 DNA: TGTGCCAGCAGTCGGACCCCGGGACTAGCGGGAGGGAACTACAATGAGCAGTTCTTC.

This clonotype showed up just a few times. The chain has TRBV27 and TRBJ2-3; TRBD1 agrees at 9 bases. This CDR3 region has 15 residues. V lost 2 bases and J lost 5; bases outside the gene matches: 5. The germline gives CDR1 MNHEY, CDR2 SMNVEV (reference sequence). The CDR3 coding sequence is TGTGCCAGCAGTTTAATACAGGGGGCTTTAGATACGCAGTATTTT. Protein sequence: CASSLIQGALDTQYF.

This clonotype was seen more than once but under ten times. The V call is TRBV28, the J call TRBJ2-2; possible D gene TRBD1, 6 bases. Trimming cost V 6 bases and J 7 bases, with 12 bases left between them. Germline CDR1 reads MDHEN; CDR2 reads SYDVKM. The CDR3 covers 13 residues. CDR3 residues: CASSPQGYGELFF. CDR3 in DNA: TGTGCCAGCAGCCCGCAGGGGTACGGGGAGCTGTTTTTT.

The chain combines TRBV15 with TRBJ1-2; possibly TRBD1 for D (5 bases). Trimming removed 3 bases at V and 2 bases at J, with 10 bases between. This CDR3 has 14 amino acids. The germline V gene has CDR1 LNHNV and CDR2 YYDKDF (reference sequence). The CDR3, as DNA: TGTGCCACCAGCAGCCAACAGGCCAACTATGGCTACACCTTC. This sequence encodes CATSSQQANYGYTF.

V is TRBV6-5 and J is TRBJ1-2; D remains unclear. The V end lost 8 bases, the J end lost 4 bases, and 8 bases lay between the germline ends. CDR1 and CDR2 from the germline V gene are MNHEY and SVGAGI. The CDR3 contains 11 residues. This CDR3 is CASGVSYGYTF. CDR3 coding DNA: TGTGCCAGCGGGGTTTCCTATGGCTACACCTTC.

Many counts were recorded for this clonotype. The chain carries TRBV12-3 or TRBV12-4 and TRBJ2-3; the D is unclear. Trimming pared 3 bases from V and 6 bases from J, leaving 10 bases between. This CDR3 is built from 13 residues. The CDR3 DNA reads TGTGCCAGCAGTTTCGGCCCTCGGGATACGCAGTATTTT. The encoded protein is CASSFGPRDTQYF.

The V gene is TRBV20-1, the J gene TRBJ1-1; D is perhaps TRBD1 (5 bases). Germline assignment: CDR1 DFQATT and CDR2 SNEGSKA (reference sequence). This CDR3 is built from 14 residues. The V and J ends lost 5 bases and 0 bases respectively, with 13 bases between them. For the CDR3, the DNA is TGCAGTGCTGGGGGGGGGAACATGAACACTGAAGCTTTCTTT. It codes for CSAGGGNMNTEAFF.